The 2 T cell receptor beta chains below come from one sample, sequenced in a study of cytomegalovirus exposure and HLA in healthy donors. PCR involved 60 Vbeta and 13 Jbeta primers. TCRdb keeps only in-frame clones here, not all; method: immunoSEQ multiplex PCR. The repertoire holds some 140,000 clones, with over 70% as singletons. Sequenced sample: PBMCs. These receptors all come from a man aged 18 to 29 in good health and CMV-seronegative.

As for this clone: The sample carries other DNA sequences with the same CDR3. The chain recombines TRBV10-3 with TRBJ2-7; a weak D match, TRBD2 (5 bases). CDR3 size: 15 residues. V lost 0 bases and J 9 bases, leaving 18 bases between the germline ends. Germline-derived CDR1 and CDR2 are ENHRY and SYGVKD. The CDR3 reads CAISESRVGIEGQYF. CDR3 nucleotides: TGTGCCATCAGTGAGTCGAGGGTTGGGATTGAAGGGCAGTACTTC.

The rearrangement joins TRBV30 to TRBJ1-5; tentative D call: TRBD1 (5 bases). The germline V gene has CDR1 GTSNPN and CDR2 SVGIG (reference sequence). Trimming took 4 bases from V and 5 from J, leaving 15 bases between them. The CDR3 length is 14 residues. CDR3 in amino acids: CAWNEGAFDQPQHF. CDR3 in DNA: TGTGCCTGGAACGAAGGGGCGTTCGATCAGCCCCAGCATTTT. The full variable domain, with the rest looked up from reference TRBV30 and TRBJ1-5, is SQTIHQWPATLVQPVGSPLSLECTVEGTSNPNLYWYRQAAGRGLQLLFYSVGIGQISSEVPQNLSASRPQDRQFILSSKKLLLSDSGFYLCAWNEGAFDQPQHFGDGTRLSIL.